The next 13 T cell receptor beta chains were all read from a single sample in a study of post-analysis software for immune sequencing data. Their cognate antigens are unknown. Unique molecular identifiers featured in each of the TCR beta cDNA libraries. TCRdb independently ran MiXCR on the PCR reads; one entry per CDR3 protein. The table includes fewer than 850,000 distinct CDR3 sequences, roughly 27% detected once. Study-level findings and limits: Comparison of patients with controls showed roughly five TRBV segments more frequent in patients, TRBV5-6, TRBV5-1 and TRBV20-1 among them.

The specimen was blood. All receptors derive from a girl aged 5 to 17 with multiple sclerosis.

This clonotype was counted between two and nine times. The chain links TRBV28 to TRBJ2-3, with 8 positions matching TRBD2. CDR1 and CDR2 from the germline V gene are MDHEN and SYDVKM. The CDR3 is made up of 9 amino acids. In DNA form, the CDR3 reads TGTGCGGCGGGGGGCACGCAGTATTTT. This gives the protein CAAGGTQYF.

This clonotype came up a few times. The genes are TRBV7-9 and TRBJ2-1; a weak D match, TRBD2 (6 bases). Germline V gene data show CDR1 as SEHNR and CDR2 as FQNEAQ (reference sequence). The CDR3 contains 16 residues. Trimming shortened V by 7 bases and J by 0 bases, and 16 bases separated the two germline ends. The chain's CDR3 is CASNPRGGNSYNEQFF. The CDR3 nucleotides read TGTGCCAGCAACCCGCGCGGCGGGAACTCCTACAATGAGCAGTTCTTC.

The J gene is TRBJ2-5, the V gene TRBV20-1; D gene unclear. CDR1 and CDR2 from the germline V gene are DFQATT and SNEGSKA (reference sequence). Deletions cut 2 bases from V and 11 bases from J, with 12 bases between. The CDR3 length is 11 residues. CDR3 bases: TGCAGTGCTAGACAGAACAATGAGCAGTACTTC. Its translation is CSARQNNEQYF.

This clonotype was counted a few times. The chain is built from TRBV6-1 and TRBJ2-7; weak D call: TRBD1 (6 bases). The germline V and J ends were trimmed by 7 bases and 0 bases, with 13 bases remaining between them. Per germline, CDR1 MNHNS and CDR2 SASEGT. This CDR3 is 14 amino acids long. CDR3 bases: TGTGCCAGCAACAGGGCGAGAAGCTCCTACGAGCAGTACTTC. Amino acid sequence: CASNRARSSYEQYF.

J is TRBJ2-7 and V is TRBV20-1; D remains unclear. Germline loops: CDR1 DFQATT, CDR2 SNEGSKA (reference sequence). There are 13 residues in the CDR3. CDR3 amino acids: CRVTPTGSYEQYF. CDR3 DNA: TGCAGGGTGACTCCAACCGGGTCCTACGAGCAGTACTTC.

This clonotype turned up a few times. V and J are TRBV29-1 and TRBJ1-1, with D hard to call. V dropped 3 bases and J dropped 1 base, with 12 bases sitting between them. The V gene's germline CDR1 is SQVTM and CDR2 ANQGSEA. CDR3 length: 14 residues. The CDR3 sequence is CSVDRSASNTEAFF. In DNA form, the CDR3 reads TGCAGCGTTGATAGGTCAGCTTCGAACACTGAAGCTTTCTTT.

This chain joins TRBV15 and TRBJ1-1, with D uncertain. The CDR3 runs to 12 residues. Germline CDR1 is LNHNV and CDR2 is YYDKDF (reference sequence). The V gene lost 4 bases and the J gene lost 8 bases, with 11 bases spanning the gap. The CDR3 here is CATSTITYEAFF. DNA of the CDR3: TGTGCCACCAGCACAATAACTTACGAAGCTTTCTTT.

This CDR3 is CSGQTGGNTGELFF. The CDR3 DNA follows: TGCAGCGGCCAAACAGGGGGCAATACCGGGGAGCTGTTTTTT. The gene calls are TRBV29-1 and TRBJ2-2; 9 positions match TRBD1. The J segment lost 5 bases and the V segment lost 7 bases, leaving 8 bases of the junction unmatched. There are 14 residues in the CDR3. Looked up from germline, CDR1 is SQVTM and CDR2 is ANQGSEA.

This clonotype was counted only a few times. This chain uses TRBV29-1 with TRBJ2-5; the D gene is possibly TRBD1 (6 bases). Per the germline V gene, CDR1 is SQVTM and CDR2 is ANQGSEA. Between the trimmed V and J ends, which lost 2 bases and 3 bases, there was a span of 19 bases. This CDR3 contains 16 residues. CDR3 in DNA: TGCAGCGTTGAAAGCGACAGGCCCCCAGGGGAAGAGACCCAGTACTTC. Translation gives CSVESDRPPGEETQYF.

The chain employs TRBV6-5 and TRBJ2-5; D is perhaps TRBD1 (5 bases). V lost 1 base and J 4 bases, leaving 10 bases between the germline ends. CDR3 length: 14 residues. Germline-derived CDR1 and CDR2 are MNHEY and SVGAGI. In DNA form, the CDR3 reads TGTGCCAGCAGTTACTTGGCAGGGATAGAGACCCAGTACTTC. Protein product: CASSYLAGIETQYF.

This chain joins TRBV7-2 and TRBJ1-2; 9 bases map to TRBD1. V trimming: 3 bases; J trimming: 4 bases; junction bases outside the gene matches: 3. This CDR3 spans 14 amino acids. Germline V gene sequence: CDR1 SGHTA, CDR2 FQGNSA. For the CDR3, the DNA is TGTGCCAGCAGCTTCGGGACAGGGATCTATGGCTACACCTTC. Protein sequence: CASSFGTGIYGYTF. Drawing the rest from reference TRBV7-2 and TRBJ1-2, the complete variable domain is GAGVSQSPSNKVTEKGKDVELRCDPISGHTALYWYRQSLGQGLEFLIYFQGNSAPDKSGLPSDRFSAERTGGSVSTLTIQRTQQEDSAVYLCASSFGTGIYGYTFGSGTRLTVV.

The chain uses TRBV7-2 and TRBJ2-7; 14 nucleotides align to TRBD2. The CDR3 is 18 residues long. Germline V gene lookup returns CDR1 SGHTA and CDR2 FQGNSA. Unmatched junction bases numbered 5, after V lost 0 bases and J lost 1 base. DNA for the CDR3: TGTGCCAGCAGCTTAGCGGTCGGGACTAGCGGGGGTTCCTACGAGCAGTACTTC. The encoded protein is CASSLAVGTSGGSYEQYF.

The J gene is TRBJ2-5, the V gene TRBV20-1; D gene ambiguous. This CDR3 is 13 amino acids long. Per germline, CDR1 DFQATT and CDR2 SNEGSKA (reference sequence). Trimming shortened V by 2 bases and J by 5 bases, and 12 bases separated the two germline ends. The CDR3 DNA reads as TGCAGTGCTAGAACGGCGGCGGCCGAGACCCAGTACTTC. This gives the protein CSARTAAAETQYF.